This T cell receptor (beta chain) derives from a study of blood T cell repertoires in COVID-19. Across the study: Samples of COVID-19 (acute and convalescent) were obtained from the United States, Italy and Spain. T cells, B-cell-depleted T cells, or PBMCs provided the cDNA or gDNA that served as material.

Authors' methods: Reference gene primer amplification gave nucleated cell count estimates. Here immunoSEQ multiplex PCR was the method, and the copy in TCRdb shows in-frame clones only, minus some. D and trimming come from the DNA, and the V and J calls and clone size come from that table. The repertoire includes approximately 92,000 clones, roughly 72% of them detected once, and 20% to 25% sits in the top ten. Germline V gives CDR1 LNHNV, CDR2 YYDKDF (reference sequence). This CDR3 comprises 18 residues. V shed 2 bases and J 0 bases; nucleotides not matched to a gene: 8. The chain has TRBV15 and TRBJ2-3, with 10 positions matching TRBD2. Sequencing was carried out using peripheral blood. The TCR originated in a woman between 55 and 75 years old in a cohort sampled during active or convalescent COVID-19. Here the CDR3 DNA reads TGTGCCACCAGCAGATTTACCGTAGCGGGGGGAAGCACAGATACGCAGTATTTT. Protein: CATSRFTVAGGSTDTQYF.